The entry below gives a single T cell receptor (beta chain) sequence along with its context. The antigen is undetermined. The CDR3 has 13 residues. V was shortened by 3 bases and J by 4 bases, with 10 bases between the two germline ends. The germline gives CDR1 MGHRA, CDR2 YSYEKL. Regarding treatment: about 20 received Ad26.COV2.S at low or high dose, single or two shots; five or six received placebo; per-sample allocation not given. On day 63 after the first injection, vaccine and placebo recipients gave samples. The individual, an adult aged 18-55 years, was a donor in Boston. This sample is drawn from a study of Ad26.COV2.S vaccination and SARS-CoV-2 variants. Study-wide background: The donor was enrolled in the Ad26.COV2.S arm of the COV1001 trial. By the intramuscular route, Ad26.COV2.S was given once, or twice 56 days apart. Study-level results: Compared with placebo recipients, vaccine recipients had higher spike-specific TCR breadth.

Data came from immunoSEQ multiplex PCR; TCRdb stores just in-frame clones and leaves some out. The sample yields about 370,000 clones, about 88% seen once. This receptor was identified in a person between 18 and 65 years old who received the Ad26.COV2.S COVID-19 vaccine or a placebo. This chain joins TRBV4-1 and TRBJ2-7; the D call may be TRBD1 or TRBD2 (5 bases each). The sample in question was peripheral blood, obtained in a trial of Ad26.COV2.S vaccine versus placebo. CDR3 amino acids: CASSQGRAYEQYF. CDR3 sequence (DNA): TGCGCCAGCAGCCAGGGACGGGCTTACGAGCAGTACTTC.